These T cell receptor beta chains were read from a single sample in a study of long-term antiretroviral therapy in people with HIV. Method: immunoSEQ multiplex PCR; TCRdb's copy keeps in-frame clones and lacks some. The sample lists around 20,000 clones, around 80% occurring once. Source: unsorted PBMCs, taken 2.2 years after starting antiretroviral therapy. The origin of the receptors is a man in his fifties or sixties with HIV. The conserved cysteine and the conserved F or W are not part of the CDR3 here. D genes are given only for firm matches.

-,TRBV9,TRBJ2-3,13,ASSPPRGAGDTQY
-,TRBV19,TRBJ2-1,12,ASTPGSLAREQF
-,TRBV20-1,TRBJ2-1,9,SGLHLNEQF
-,TRBV18,TRBJ2-2,11,ASSPDQNGELF
-,TRBV6-5,TRBJ2-7,13,ASSPLEGGEYEQY
-,TRBV5-1,TRBJ1-1,14,ASSPYGPRIDTEAF
-,TRBV2,TRBJ2-3,9,ASSDSDTQY
TRBD1,TRBV7-2,TRBJ1-2,12,ASSLAAGGPGYT
-,TRBV4-3,TRBJ2-1,12,ASSLRPDRMEQF
TRBD1,TRBV7-2,TRBJ1-5,10,ASSLTDRTQH
-,TRBV27,TRBJ1-1,12,ASSRREMNTEAF
-,TRBV5-4,TRBJ2-1,12,ASSWGAGYNEQF
-,TRBV5-1,TRBJ2-6,14,ASSLNGGSGANVLT
-,TRBV7-9,TRBJ1-5,9,ASGRAQPQH
TRBD2,TRBV7-2,TRBJ2-1,15,ASSLNAPWTSANEQF
TRBD1,TRBV28,TRBJ1-2,14,ASSLYGTGSNYGYT
-,TRBV4-1,TRBJ1-2,14,ASSPFGQGASYGYT
-,TRBV7-2,TRBJ1-2,12,ASTPFTTNYGYT
-,TRBV9,TRBJ2-3,11,ASSPYKGDTQY
-,TRBV19,TRBJ1-2,12,ASSMRTSPYGYT
TRBD2,TRBV19,TRBJ2-2,11,ASTGRATGELF
TRBD1,TRBV28,TRBJ2-5,11,ASHMGQSETQY
TRBD2,TRBV25-1,TRBJ2-7,14,ASSEYIREGPYEQY
-,TRBV6-5,TRBJ2-3,12,ASSSGDVLDTQY
-,TRBV7-3,TRBJ1-1,11,ASSLTMNTEAF
TRBD1,TRBV28,TRBJ1-2,13,ASSPWTGLHYGYT